The clone carrying this T cell receptor beta chain was counted between two and nine times. No antigen is known for it. These data are taken from a study of regulatory T cells in long-lasting Graves disease. The study, taken as a whole, reports: TRBV28, TRBJ1-2 and TRBJ2-5 were favored in persistent disease.

Germline CDR1 is SGHVS and CDR2 is FNYEAQ. The CDR3 has 14 residues. Libraries of TCR beta came from iRepertoire HTBI primers plus Arm-PCR of CDR3 regions. In TCRdb, the multiplex PCR reads were re-called with MiXCR into one record per CDR3 protein. The profile shows about 440,000 distinct CDR3 sequences, more than 13% of them singletons. As for time point: newly diagnosed GD, antithyroid drugs for less than 3 months. PBMC-extracted RNA yielded the TCR library. The same specimen was also included in a second study, on T cells in Graves' hyperthyroidism and ophthalmopathy.

The sequence was obtained from a woman aged 25 to 45 with Graves disease. The V call is TRBV7-6, the J call TRBJ2-1, with D perhaps TRBD2 (6 bases). The DNA end favors TRBJ2-5, so the J call may be wrong. The material was peripheral blood mononuclear cells (PBMCs), obtained at new diagnosis, from a patient treated with antithyroid drugs. The CDR3 region is CASRREPGQETQYF. CDR3 in DNA: TGTGCCAGCCGGAGGGAACCCGGGCAAGAGACCCAGTACTTC.